The entry that follows covers one T cell receptor beta chain sequence. Its matching antigen is unknown. The table came from immunoSEQ multiplex PCR; TCRdb's copy has only in-frame clones and leaves some out. The table records 150,000 to 200,000 clones, more than 80% of them present only once. The data stem from a study of T cell responses to AZD1222 COVID-19 vaccine. Study summary: Second doses were pooled across both intervals (about 4 or about 12 weeks).

The CDR3 totals 15 residues. Trimming removed 0 bases from V and 6 bases from J; junction bases left unmatched: 4. Germline CDR1 WSHSY, CDR2 SAAADI. Whole-study findings and limits: Every sample of the repertoires postdated the peak T cell response. At 160-218 and 743-854, vaccine-associated CD4 TCRs were dominant, and they spanned spike.

Sequenced material: peripheral blood, taken on day 0 of AZD1222 vaccination. The source of this sequence is an adult in good health. This chain connects TRBV10-2 to TRBJ1-5, with 8 bases identical to TRBD1. The DNA for the CDR3 is TGCGCCAGCAGTGAGTCCGGCAGGGGGCTTCAGCCCCAGCATTTT. Protein: CASSESGRGLQPQHF.